This TCR beta chain came from a study of CXCR3-negative and CXCR3-positive naive CD8 T cells. Libraries were UMI-labeled 5' RACE TRB cDNA. TCRdb reprocessed the 5' RACE reads, with one entry per CDR3 protein and no DNA. The table for this sample gives some 130,000 distinct CDR3 sequences. Per the germline V gene, CDR1 is SGHRS and CDR2 is YFSETQ. CDR3 length: 17 residues. J is TRBJ1-4 and V is TRBV5-1; TCRdb picks TRBD1, but there is no DNA to check that call. Sequenced sample: naive CXCR3- CD8+ T cells from blood. Subset reported: CD45RO-CCR7+CD27+CD95- naive CD8+ T cells lacking CXCR3 (TNR3-). The source is a human donor in good health. Some clones in this sample may be carry-over from other donors' samples. CDR3 loop: CASSEHGRDATNEKLFF. Full variable domain (missing parts from reference TRBV5-1 and TRBJ1-4): KAGVTQTPRYLIKTRGQQVTLSCSPISGHRSVSWYQQTPGQGLQFLFEYFSETQRNKGNFPGRFSGRQFSNSRSEMNVSTLELGDSALYLCASSEHGRDATNEKLFFGSGTQLSVL.